These T cell receptor beta chains were read from a single sample in a study of identical twins. One entry per CDR3 protein results from TCRdb running MiXCR on the 5' RACE reads. The data hold 570,000 or so distinct CDR3 sequences, with around 9.6% observed a single time. Separately, the same data were catalogued under a study of yellow fever vaccine responses in identical twins.

The sequencing input was PBMCs. The receptors here all came from a woman aged 18-35 years in good health. Each CDR3 is given with its conserved first and last residue. A D gene is named only where the DNA matches it firmly. Clone size is given for some rows only: seen once, a few or many times, or a class if the clone is expanded.

V	D	J	size	DNA	CDR3
TRBV12-3/TRBV12-4	.	TRBJ1-2	many	TGTGCCAGCAGTTTATGGGGGTCCTATGGCTACACCTTC	CASSLWGSYGYTF
TRBV24-1	TRBD1	TRBJ2-5	many	TGTGCCACCGGACAGGGGGAGACCCAGTACTTC	CATGQGETQYF
TRBV14	TRBD2	TRBJ2-7	many	TGTGCCAGCAGCCTAATAGCGGGGTACTCCTACGAGCAGTACTTC	CASSLIAGYSYEQYF
TRBV20-1	TRBD2	TRBJ2-5	few	TGCAGTGCCCCTAGCGGGGATTCCTACTACCAAGAGACCCAGTACTTC	CSAPSGDSYYQETQYF
TRBV5-1	TRBD1	TRBJ1-4	few	TGCGCCAGCAGCTCCGGGACAGATCGAGAAAAACTGTTTTTT	CASSSGTDREKLFF
TRBV7-9	.	TRBJ2-1	many	TGTGCCAGCAGCGCAAGCGAGTCCTACAATGAGCAGTTCTTC	CASSASESYNEQFF
TRBV3-1	.	TRBJ1-1	.	TGTGCCAGCAGCCAACGGCCGCGTCAGATGAACACTGAAGCTTTCTTT	CASSQRPRQMNTEAFF
TRBV5-1	TRBD2	TRBJ2-1	few	TGCGCCAGCAGCTTGTATAGCGGGGGATACAATGAGCAGTTCTTC	CASSLYSGGYNEQFF
TRBV23-1	.	TRBJ2-7	few	TGCGCCAGCAGTCCAGGCAGGGCTTCCTACGAGCAGTACTTC	CASSPGRASYEQYF
TRBV20-1	.	TRBJ2-1	.	TGCAGTGCTAGTACCAACACTCCGGACTCCTACAATGAGCAGTTCTTC	CSASTNTPDSYNEQFF
TRBV10-1	TRBD2	TRBJ2-1	few	TGCGCCAGCACTGGGCCTAGCGGGAGCAATGAGCAGTTCTTC	CASTGPSGSNEQFF
TRBV5-5	.	TRBJ1-1	many	TGTGCCAGCAGCTTGTTCCGTCAACTAACTGAAGCTTTCTTT	CASSLFRQLTEAFF
TRBV7-2	TRBD2	TRBJ2-3	few	TGTGCCAGCAGCATTAGCGGGAGTGGGACAGATACGCAGTATTTT	CASSISGSGTDTQYF
TRBV4-2	TRBD2	TRBJ2-7	.	TGTGCCTGCAGCCAAGAGGCGGCGGGGGAGACCTACGAGCAGTACTTC	CACSQEAAGETYEQYF
TRBV9	.	TRBJ2-3	many	TGTGCCAGCAGCGGTACTAGCAATGGGGCAGATACGCAGTATTTT	CASSGTSNGADTQYF
TRBV6-1	.	TRBJ2-3	many	TGTGCCAGCAGTCCATCCCTAGCGTCGGCAGATACGCAGTATTTT	CASSPSLASADTQYF
TRBV7-2	.	TRBJ2-7	.	TGTGCCAGCAGCTCTAGAGAGACCAGGAATGAGCAGTACTTC	CASSSRETRNEQYF